The 23 T cell receptor beta chains below all came from one sample that was sequenced in a study of T cell responses to AZD1222 COVID-19 vaccine. The assay was immunoSEQ multiplex PCR, and TCRdb's table has in-frame clones only and misses some. Of roughly 150,000 clones listed, roughly 88% are singletons. Specimen: peripheral blood, collected on day 0 of MenACWY control vaccination. Receptor source: an adult in good health.

The chain employs TRBV19 and TRBJ2-7; 8 bases agree with TRBD2. The germline CDR1 and CDR2 sequences are LNHDA and SQIVND (reference sequence). With 1 base clipped from V and 0 bases from J, the junction kept 2 bases outside the gene matches. CDR3 length equals 15 residues. This CDR3 is CASSIGGTSSYEQYF. In nucleotides, the CDR3 is TGTGCCAGTAGTATAGGGGGGACTAGCTCCTACGAGCAGTACTTC.

The chain uses TRBV5-6 and TRBJ2-2; D remains unclear. Germline V lookup: CDR1 SGHDT, CDR2 YYEEEE. V was trimmed by 5 bases and J by 5 bases, leaving 10 bases between them. This CDR3 region has 13 residues. The CDR3 loop is CASSSEPTGELFF. The DNA for the CDR3 is TGTGCCAGCAGTTCGGAACCGACCGGGGAGCTGTTTTTT.

V gene TRBV6-1 combines with J gene TRBJ1-2; D gene ambiguous. Germline CDR1 MNHNS, CDR2 SASEGT. Trimming shortened V by 0 bases and J by 7 bases, and 6 bases separated the two germline ends. There are 12 residues in the CDR3. The CDR3 loop reads CASSEATGGYTF. Here the CDR3 DNA reads TGTGCCAGCAGTGAAGCGACGGGTGGCTACACCTTC.

The chain combines TRBV21-1 with TRBJ1-2. TRBV21-1 is annotated as a pseudogene. CDR3 length: 13 amino acids. CDR3 DNA sequence: TGTGCCAGCGGGAGGCTATTAACGGGGGGCTACACCTTC. Translated, it gives CASGRLLTGGYTF.

This clone came up a few times. The gene calls are TRBV21-1 and TRBJ2-7; the D segment call TRBD1 is taken from the table without a DNA check. TRBV21-1 is described as a pseudogene. This CDR3 has 14 residues. The CDR3 DNA reads TGTGCCAGCAGCAAGGGGACAGGCTCCGACGAGCAGTACTTC. It encodes CASSKGTGSDEQYF.

The CDR3 protein is CASSPRTGRSNTEAFF. DNA of the CDR3: TGCGCCAGCAGCCCACGGACAGGGAGATCGAACACTGAAGCTTTCTTT. The V and J genes are TRBV5-1 and TRBJ1-1, with 8 bases aligning to TRBD1. Germline lookup yields CDR1 SGHRS and CDR2 YFSETQ. This CDR3 region has 16 residues. J was trimmed by 1 base and V by 4 bases; bases with no gene match: 9.

This chain joins TRBV9 and TRBJ1-1; D is ambiguous. Trimming cost V 4 bases and J 4 bases, with 11 bases left between them. Per germline, CDR1 SGDLS and CDR2 YYNGEE. This CDR3 spans 13 amino acids. This CDR3 is CASSKVASTEAFF. As DNA, the CDR3 is TGTGCCAGCAGCAAAGTGGCGAGCACTGAAGCTTTCTTT.

Concerning this clone itself: The junction departs from germline at one end; a sequencing error may be responsible. The chain has TRBV7-7 and TRBJ2-1, with TRBD2 identical over 8 bases. This CDR3 has 15 amino acids. Germline CDR1 and CDR2: SSHAT and FNYEAQ (reference sequence). CDR3 sequence: CASSLEVAGTGEQFF. The CDR3 DNA follows: TGTGCTAGCAGCTTAGAGGTAGCGGGGACGGGTGAGCAGTTCTTC.

V gene TRBV6-2 or TRBV6-3 combines with J gene TRBJ1-1; a possible D gene is TRBD1 (5 bases). Trimming stripped 6 bases from V and 1 base from J, with 12 bases between. CDR3 length equals 14 residues. CDR1 and CDR2 from the germline V gene are MNHEY and SVGEGT. In DNA, the CDR3 is TGTGCCAGCAGCTTTTCAGGGTCGAACACTGAAGCTTTCTTT. Amino acid sequence: CASSFSGSNTEAFF.

This chain joins TRBV7-2 and TRBJ1-5; perhaps TRBD1 as D (5 bases). Per germline, CDR1 SGHTA and CDR2 FQGNSA. The V end was cut by 3 bases, the J end by 5 bases, with 17 bases between. The CDR3 is 16 residues long. DNA for the CDR3: TGTGCCAGCAGCTTTAGTGTGGGGCGGGTGGATCAGCCCCAGCATTTT. Translating it yields CASSFSVGRVDQPQHF.

This sequence joins TRBV3-1 (or the pseudogene TRBV3-2) and TRBJ2-5; 7 nucleotides agree with TRBD2. The trim removed 6 bases at V and 0 bases at J, leaving 1 base unmatched. This CDR3 is built from 13 residues. Per the germline V gene, CDR1 is LGHDT and CDR2 is YNNKEL (reference sequence). The chain's CDR3 is CASRAGNQETQYF. The CDR3 nucleotides read TGTGCCAGCAGAGCGGGGAACCAAGAGACCCAGTACTTC.

V is TRBV7-2 and J is TRBJ1-5, with TRBD1 matching 7 bases. CDR1 is SGHTA and CDR2 is FQGNSA in the germline V gene. V dropped 0 bases and J dropped 7; count of bases not matched to a gene: 6. The length of the CDR3 is 15 residues. CDR3 amino acids: CASSLARGGQQPQHF. The CDR3 DNA reads as TGTGCCAGCAGCTTAGCGAGGGGGGGACAGCAGCCCCAGCATTTT.

The rearrangement links TRBV7-3 to TRBJ1-1; D not resolved. Germline V gives CDR1 SGHTA, CDR2 FQGTGA. V was pared by 2 bases and J by 1 base, with 5 bases between. The CDR3 has 13 residues. The DNA of the CDR3 is TGTGCCAGCAGCTTACAGTCGAACACTGAAGCTTTCTTT. Translated: CASSLQSNTEAFF.

This clone showed up just once. CDR3 residues: CASSLQGTTYEQYF. As DNA, the CDR3 is TGTGCCAGCAGCCTACAGGGAACAACCTACGAGCAGTACTTC. The chain has TRBV5-4 and TRBJ2-7; maybe TRBD1 (6 bases). Germline V gene sequence: CDR1 SGHNT, CDR2 YYREEE (reference sequence). V dropped 4 bases and J dropped 2 bases, with 13 bases sitting between them. The CDR3 extends over 14 amino acids. Full variable domain (outside the CDR3, taken from reference TRBV5-4 and TRBJ2-7): ETGVTQSPTHLIKTRGQQVTLRCSSQSGHNTVSWYQQALGQGPQFIFQYYREEENGRGNFPPRFSGLQFPNYSSELNVNALELDDSALYLCASSLQGTTYEQYFGPGTRLTVT.

The chain combines TRBV27 with TRBJ2-7, with D perhaps matching TRBD2 (7 bases). Deletions cut 4 bases from V and 2 bases from J, with 12 bases between. From germline, CDR1 is MNHEY and CDR2 SMNVEV (reference sequence). The CDR3 runs to 14 residues. The CDR3 bases are TGTGCCAGCAGTTGGCGGGGGCGAACCTACGAGCAGTACTTC. Translation gives CASSWRGRTYEQYF.

V is TRBV4-2 and J is TRBJ1-5; weak D call: TRBD1 (5 bases). Germline lookup yields CDR1 LGHNA and CDR2 YNFKEQ. V lost 4 bases and J 6 bases, leaving 19 bases between the germline ends. The CDR3 covers 16 residues. The DNA for the CDR3 is TGTGCCAGCAGCCTCTCCCCCACCCGAGGGACTCAGCCCCAGCATTTT. This translates into CASSLSPTRGTQPQHF.

This chain joins TRBV30 and TRBJ1-2; D might be TRBD1 (5 bases). Trimming stripped 0 bases from V and 8 bases from J, with 16 bases between. This CDR3 comprises 14 residues. Germline CDR1 and CDR2: GTSNPN and SVGIG (reference sequence). The CDR3 sequence: CAWSVLSRGGGYTF. The CDR3 bases are TGTGCCTGGAGTGTACTCTCGAGGGGAGGAGGCTACACCTTC.

The chain uses TRBV6-5 and TRBJ1-6; D is perhaps TRBD1 (6 bases). The CDR3 has 13 amino acids. V lost 6 bases and J 9 bases, leaving 12 bases between the germline ends. Germline CDR1 reads MNHEY; CDR2 reads SVGAGI. For the CDR3, the DNA is TGTGCCAGCAGCCCGGACAGTGGTTCACCCCTCCACTTT. This encodes CASSPDSGSPLHF.

The chain recombines TRBV28 with TRBJ2-3; D is undetermined. The CDR3 is made up of 14 amino acids. CDR1 and CDR2 (germline): MDHEN, SYDVKM. V lost 6 bases and J 0 bases, leaving 10 bases between the germline ends. CDR3 DNA sequence: TGTGCCAGCAGGATAGGGCTGAGCACAGATACGCAGTATTTT. This codes for CASRIGLSTDTQYF.

This sequence joins TRBV7-9 and TRBJ1-2; maybe TRBD1 (6 bases). CDR3 length: 15 residues. With 5 bases removed from V and 4 bases from J, the gap between germline ends came to 17 bases. Looked up from germline, CDR1 is SEHNR and CDR2 is FQNEAQ (reference sequence). Written as DNA, the CDR3 is TGTGCCAGCAGCCCTATGGCAGGGGCTACCTATGGCTACACCTTC. Its translation is CASSPMAGATYGYTF.

This sequence joins TRBV6-6 and TRBJ1-1; D remains unclear. The CDR3 loop spans 12 amino acids. Trimming left V 6 bases short and J 1 base short, with 6 bases between. Per the germline V gene, CDR1 is MNHNY and CDR2 is SVGAGI (reference sequence). CDR3 protein: CASSWGNTEAFF. The CDR3 DNA reads TGTGCCAGCAGCTGGGGGAACACTGAAGCTTTCTTT.

This clone appeared a single time. The chain has TRBV7-9 and TRBJ1-1; D ambiguous. The CDR3 contains 13 residues. CDR1 is SEHNR and CDR2 is FQNEAQ in the germline V gene (reference sequence). The ends were cut back, 1 base at V and 5 bases at J, with 8 bases in the middle. CDR3 loop: CASSLGAATEAFF. Written as DNA, the CDR3 is TGTGCCAGCAGCTTAGGTGCGGCGACTGAAGCTTTCTTT.

V is TRBV7-9 and J is TRBJ1-2; 9 nucleotides match TRBD1. This CDR3 is 12 amino acids long. J gave up 4 bases and V 8 bases, and 2 bases lay outside the gene matches. The germline V gene has CDR1 SEHNR and CDR2 FQNEAQ (reference sequence). CDR3 in DNA: TGTGCCAGCGGACAGGGGAGCTATGGCTACACCTTC. Translating it yields CASGQGSYGYTF.